This T cell receptor beta chain was captured by sequencing in a study of a mutant IDH1 vaccine in newly diagnosed glioma. Study summary: Receipt of radiotherapy, temozolomide, or both preceded the study, and most received both.

The time point denotes: baseline, week 1 (first vaccination visit). Treatment meaning: pre-vaccination baseline after standard-of-care therapy. The method was immunoSEQ multiplex PCR; TCRdb's version includes in-frame clones alone and lacks a portion of them. The data hold 55,000 to 70,000 clones, with around 85% observed a single time. V lost 4 bases to trimming and J lost 4 bases; unmatched junction nucleotides: 10. This CDR3 comprises 17 residues. Germline V gene sequence: CDR1 MGHRA, CDR2 YSYEKL. The sample here was PBMCs, taken from a glioma patient treated with radiotherapy, temozolomide or both. The receptor's source is a man between 25 and 39 years old with glioma. The rearrangement joins TRBV4-1 to TRBJ2-2; 9 positions agree with TRBD1. The CDR3 loop is CASSPPPGQGFTGELFF. CDR3 sequence (DNA): TGCGCCAGCAGCCCCCCGCCCGGACAGGGGTTCACCGGGGAGCTGTTTTTT.